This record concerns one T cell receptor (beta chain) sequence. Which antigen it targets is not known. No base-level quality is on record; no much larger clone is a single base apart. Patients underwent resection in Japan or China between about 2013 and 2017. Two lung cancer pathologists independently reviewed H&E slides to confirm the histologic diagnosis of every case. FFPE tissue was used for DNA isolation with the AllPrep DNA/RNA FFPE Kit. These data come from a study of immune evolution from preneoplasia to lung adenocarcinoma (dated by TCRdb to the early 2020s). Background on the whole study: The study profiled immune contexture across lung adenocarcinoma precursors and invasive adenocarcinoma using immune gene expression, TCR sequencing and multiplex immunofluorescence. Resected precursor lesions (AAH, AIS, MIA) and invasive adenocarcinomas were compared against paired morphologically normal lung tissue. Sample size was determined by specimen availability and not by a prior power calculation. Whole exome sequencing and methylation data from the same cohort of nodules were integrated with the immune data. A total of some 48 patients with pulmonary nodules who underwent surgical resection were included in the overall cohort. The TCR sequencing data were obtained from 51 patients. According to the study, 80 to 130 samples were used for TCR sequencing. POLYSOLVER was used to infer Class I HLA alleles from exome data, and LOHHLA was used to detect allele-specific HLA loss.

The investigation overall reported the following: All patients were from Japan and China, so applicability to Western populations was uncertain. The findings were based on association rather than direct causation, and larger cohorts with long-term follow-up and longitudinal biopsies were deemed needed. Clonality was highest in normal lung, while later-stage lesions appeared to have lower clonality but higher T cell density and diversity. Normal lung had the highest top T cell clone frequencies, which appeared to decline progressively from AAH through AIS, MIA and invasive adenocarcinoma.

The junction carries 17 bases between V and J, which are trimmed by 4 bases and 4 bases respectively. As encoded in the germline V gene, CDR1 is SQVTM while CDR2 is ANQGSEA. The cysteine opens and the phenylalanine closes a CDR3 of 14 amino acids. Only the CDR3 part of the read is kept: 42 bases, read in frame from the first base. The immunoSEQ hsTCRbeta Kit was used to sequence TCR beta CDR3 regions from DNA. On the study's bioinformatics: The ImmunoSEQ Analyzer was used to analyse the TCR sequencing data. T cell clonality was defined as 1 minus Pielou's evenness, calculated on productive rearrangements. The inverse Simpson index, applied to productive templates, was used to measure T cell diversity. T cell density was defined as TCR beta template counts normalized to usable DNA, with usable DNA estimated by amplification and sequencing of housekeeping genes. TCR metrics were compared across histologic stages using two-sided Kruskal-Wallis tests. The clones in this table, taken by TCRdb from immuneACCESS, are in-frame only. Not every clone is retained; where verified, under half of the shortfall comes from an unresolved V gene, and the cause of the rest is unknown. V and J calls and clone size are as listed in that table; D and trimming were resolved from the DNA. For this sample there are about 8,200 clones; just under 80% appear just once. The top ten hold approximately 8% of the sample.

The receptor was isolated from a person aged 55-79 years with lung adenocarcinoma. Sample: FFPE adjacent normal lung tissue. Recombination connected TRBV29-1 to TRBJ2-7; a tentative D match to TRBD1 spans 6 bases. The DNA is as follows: TGCAGCGTTGGTCAAGGGGGTCTGGAATACGAGCAGTACTTC. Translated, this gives CSVGQGGLEYEQYF.